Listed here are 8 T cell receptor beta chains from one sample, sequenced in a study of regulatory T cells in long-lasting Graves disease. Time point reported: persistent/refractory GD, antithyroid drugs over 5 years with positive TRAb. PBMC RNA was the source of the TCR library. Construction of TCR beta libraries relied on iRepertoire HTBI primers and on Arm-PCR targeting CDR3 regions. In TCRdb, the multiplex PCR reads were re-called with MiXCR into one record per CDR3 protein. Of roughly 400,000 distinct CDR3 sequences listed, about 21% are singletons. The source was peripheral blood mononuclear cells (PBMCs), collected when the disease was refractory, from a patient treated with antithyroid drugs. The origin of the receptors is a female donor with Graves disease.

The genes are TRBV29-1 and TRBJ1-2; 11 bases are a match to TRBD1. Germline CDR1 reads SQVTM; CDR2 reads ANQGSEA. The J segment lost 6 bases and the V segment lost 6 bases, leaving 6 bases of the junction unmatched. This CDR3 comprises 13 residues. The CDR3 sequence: CSVWTGGGNGYTF. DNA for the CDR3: TGCAGCGTCTGGACAGGGGGCGGGAATGGCTACACCTTC.

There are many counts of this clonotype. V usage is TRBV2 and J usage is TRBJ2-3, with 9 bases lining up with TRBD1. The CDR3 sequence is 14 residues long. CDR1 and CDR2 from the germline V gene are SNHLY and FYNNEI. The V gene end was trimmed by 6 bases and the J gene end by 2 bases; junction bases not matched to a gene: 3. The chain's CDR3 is CASRGTGPTDTQYF. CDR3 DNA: TGTGCCAGCAGAGGGACAGGGCCCACAGATACGCAGTATTTT.

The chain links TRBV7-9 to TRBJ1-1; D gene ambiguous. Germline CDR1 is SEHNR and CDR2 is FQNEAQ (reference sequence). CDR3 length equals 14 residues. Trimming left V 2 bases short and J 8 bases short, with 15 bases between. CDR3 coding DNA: TGTGCCAGCAGCTTACCTCCGGGGAACCCAGAAGCTTTCTTT. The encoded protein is CASSLPPGNPEAFF.

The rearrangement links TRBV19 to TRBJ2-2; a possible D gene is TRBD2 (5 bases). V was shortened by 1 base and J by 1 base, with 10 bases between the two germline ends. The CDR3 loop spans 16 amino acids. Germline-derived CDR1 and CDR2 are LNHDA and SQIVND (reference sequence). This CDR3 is CASSIGSGKNTGELFF. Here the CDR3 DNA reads TGTGCCAGTAGTATAGGGAGCGGAAAGAACACCGGGGAGCTGTTTTTT.

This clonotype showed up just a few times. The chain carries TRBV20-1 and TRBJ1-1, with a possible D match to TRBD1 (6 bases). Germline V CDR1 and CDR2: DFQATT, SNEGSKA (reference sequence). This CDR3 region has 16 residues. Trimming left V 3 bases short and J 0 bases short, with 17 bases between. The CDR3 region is CSARILSQGMNTEAFF. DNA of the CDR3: TGCAGTGCTAGGATTCTTTCCCAGGGGATGAACACTGAAGCTTTCTTT.

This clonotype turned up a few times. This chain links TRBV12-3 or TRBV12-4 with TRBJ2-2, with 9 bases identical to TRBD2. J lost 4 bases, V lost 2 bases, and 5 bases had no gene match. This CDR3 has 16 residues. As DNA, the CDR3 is TGTGCCAGCAGTTTATGGGCTAGCGGGACCACCGGGGAGCTGTTTTTT. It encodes CASSLWASGTTGELFF.

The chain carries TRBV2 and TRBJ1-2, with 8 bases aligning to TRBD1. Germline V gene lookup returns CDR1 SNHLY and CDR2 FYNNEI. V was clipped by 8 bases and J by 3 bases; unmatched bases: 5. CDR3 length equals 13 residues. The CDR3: CASGTGPDYGYTF. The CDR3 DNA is TGTGCCAGCGGGACAGGTCCCGACTATGGCTACACCTTC.

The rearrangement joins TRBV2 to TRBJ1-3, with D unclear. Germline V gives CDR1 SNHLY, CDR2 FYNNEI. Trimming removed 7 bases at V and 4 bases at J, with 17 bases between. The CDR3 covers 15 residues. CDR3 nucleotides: TGTGCCAGCACTGAGGGTGGGGTTATCGGAAACACCATATATTTT. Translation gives CASTEGGVIGNTIYF. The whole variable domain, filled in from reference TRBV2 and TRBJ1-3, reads EPEVTQTPSHQVTQMGQEVILRCVPISNHLYFYWYRQILGQKVEFLVSFYNNEISEKSEIFDDQFSVERPDGSNFTLKIRSTKLEDSAMYFCASTEGGVIGNTIYFGEGSWLTVV.